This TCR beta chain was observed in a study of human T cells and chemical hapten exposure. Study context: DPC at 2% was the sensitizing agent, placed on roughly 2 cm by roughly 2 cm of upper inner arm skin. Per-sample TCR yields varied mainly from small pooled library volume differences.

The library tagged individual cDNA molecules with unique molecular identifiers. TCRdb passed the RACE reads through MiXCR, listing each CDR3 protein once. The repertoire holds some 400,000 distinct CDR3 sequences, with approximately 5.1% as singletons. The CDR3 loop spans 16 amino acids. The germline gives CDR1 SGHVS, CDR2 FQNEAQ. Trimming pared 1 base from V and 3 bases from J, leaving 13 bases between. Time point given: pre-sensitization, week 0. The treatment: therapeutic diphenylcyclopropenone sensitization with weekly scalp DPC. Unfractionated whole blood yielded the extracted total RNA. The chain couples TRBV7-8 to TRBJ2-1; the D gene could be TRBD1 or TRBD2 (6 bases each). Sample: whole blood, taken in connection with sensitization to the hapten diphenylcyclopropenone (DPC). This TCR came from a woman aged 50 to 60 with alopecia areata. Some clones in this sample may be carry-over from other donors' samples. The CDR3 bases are TGTGCCAGCAGCTTAGGAACGGGGGCAAACTACAATGAGCAGTTCTTC. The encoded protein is CASSLGTGANYNEQFF.